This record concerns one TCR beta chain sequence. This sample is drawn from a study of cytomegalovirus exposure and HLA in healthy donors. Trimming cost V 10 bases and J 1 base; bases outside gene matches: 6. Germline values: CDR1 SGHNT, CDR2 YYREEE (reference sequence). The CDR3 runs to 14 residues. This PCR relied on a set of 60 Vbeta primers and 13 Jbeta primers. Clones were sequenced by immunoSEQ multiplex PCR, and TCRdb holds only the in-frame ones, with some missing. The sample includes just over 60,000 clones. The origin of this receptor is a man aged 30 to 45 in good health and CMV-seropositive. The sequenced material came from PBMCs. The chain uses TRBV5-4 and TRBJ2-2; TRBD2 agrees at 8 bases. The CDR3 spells CAFDSGKNTGELFF. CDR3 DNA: TGTGCCTTTGATAGCGGGAAGAACACCGGGGAGCTGTTTTTT.